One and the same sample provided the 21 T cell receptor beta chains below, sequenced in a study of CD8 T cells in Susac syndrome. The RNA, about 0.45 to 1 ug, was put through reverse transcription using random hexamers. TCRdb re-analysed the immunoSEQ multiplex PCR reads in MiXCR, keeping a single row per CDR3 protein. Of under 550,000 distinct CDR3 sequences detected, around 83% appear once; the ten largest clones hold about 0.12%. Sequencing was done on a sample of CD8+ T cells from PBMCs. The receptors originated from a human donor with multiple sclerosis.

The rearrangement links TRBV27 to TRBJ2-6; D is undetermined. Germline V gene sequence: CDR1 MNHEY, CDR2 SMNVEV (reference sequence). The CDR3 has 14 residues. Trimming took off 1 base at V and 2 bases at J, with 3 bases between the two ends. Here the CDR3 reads CASSLFAGANVLTF. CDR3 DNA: TGTGCCAGCAGTTTATTTGCTGGGGCCAACGTCCTGACTTTC. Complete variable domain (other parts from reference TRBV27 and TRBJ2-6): EAQVTQNPRYLITVTGKKLTVTCSQNMNHEYMSWYRQDPGLGLRQIYYSMNVEVTDKGDVPEGYKVSRKEKRNFPLILESPSPNQTSLYFCASSLFAGANVLTFGAGSRLTVL.

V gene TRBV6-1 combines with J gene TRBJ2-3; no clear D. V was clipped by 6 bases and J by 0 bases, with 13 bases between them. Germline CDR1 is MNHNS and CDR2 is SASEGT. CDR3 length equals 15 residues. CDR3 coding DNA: TGTGCCAGCAGCCTCGGGCGCTACAGCACAGATACGCAGTATTTT. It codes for CASSLGRYSTDTQYF.

CDR3 in amino acids: CASSTAPGESGETQYF. The CDR3 bases are TGTGCCAGCAGTACGGCCCCGGGGGAGTCCGGGGAGACCCAGTACTTC. J is TRBJ2-5 and V is TRBV27; possible D gene TRBD2, 6 bases. The germline gives CDR1 MNHEY, CDR2 SMNVEV (reference sequence). The CDR3 is 16 amino acids. Trimming removed 5 bases at V and 5 bases at J, with 21 bases between.

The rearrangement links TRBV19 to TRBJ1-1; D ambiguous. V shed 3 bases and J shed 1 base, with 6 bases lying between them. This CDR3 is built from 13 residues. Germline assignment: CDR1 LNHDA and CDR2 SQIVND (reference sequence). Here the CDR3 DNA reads TGTGCCAGTAGTATTCACCAGAACACTGAAGCTTTCTTT. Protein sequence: CASSIHQNTEAFF.

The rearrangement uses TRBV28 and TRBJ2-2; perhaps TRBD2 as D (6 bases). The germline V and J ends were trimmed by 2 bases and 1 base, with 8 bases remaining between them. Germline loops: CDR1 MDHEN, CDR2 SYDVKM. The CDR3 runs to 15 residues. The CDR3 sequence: CASSLLALNTGELFF. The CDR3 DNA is TGTGCCAGCAGTTTACTAGCGCTGAACACCGGGGAGCTGTTTTTT.

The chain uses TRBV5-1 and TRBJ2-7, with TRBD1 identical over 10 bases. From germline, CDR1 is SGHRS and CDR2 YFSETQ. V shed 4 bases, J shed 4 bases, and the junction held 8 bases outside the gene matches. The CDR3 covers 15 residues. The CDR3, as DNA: TGCGCCAGCAGCCCTAGACAGGGGGCTTGGTACGAGCAGTACTTC. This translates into CASSPRQGAWYEQYF.

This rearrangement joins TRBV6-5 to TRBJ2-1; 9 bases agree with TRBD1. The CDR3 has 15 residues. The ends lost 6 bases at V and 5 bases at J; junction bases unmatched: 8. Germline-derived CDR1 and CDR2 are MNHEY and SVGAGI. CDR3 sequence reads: CASSLGQGLHNEQFF. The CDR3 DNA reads TGTGCCAGCAGCCTGGGACAGGGACTCCACAATGAGCAGTTCTTC.

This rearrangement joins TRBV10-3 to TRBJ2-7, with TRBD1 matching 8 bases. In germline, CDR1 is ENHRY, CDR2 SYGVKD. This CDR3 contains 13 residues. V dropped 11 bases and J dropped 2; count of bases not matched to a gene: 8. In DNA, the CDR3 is TGTGCCGTCGCCGGACAGGGCCCCTACGAGCAGTACTTC. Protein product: CAVAGQGPYEQYF.

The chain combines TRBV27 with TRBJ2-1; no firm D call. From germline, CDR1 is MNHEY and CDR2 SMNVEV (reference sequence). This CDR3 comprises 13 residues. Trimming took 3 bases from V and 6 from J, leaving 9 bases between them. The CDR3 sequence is CASSFEASNEQFF. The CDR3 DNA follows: TGTGCCAGCAGTTTTGAGGCGAGCAATGAGCAGTTCTTC.

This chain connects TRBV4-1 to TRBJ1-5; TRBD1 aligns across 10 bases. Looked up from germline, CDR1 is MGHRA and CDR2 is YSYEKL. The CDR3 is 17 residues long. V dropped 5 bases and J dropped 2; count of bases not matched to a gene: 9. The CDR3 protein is CASSTQSTGGRNQPQHF. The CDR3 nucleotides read TGCGCCAGCAGCACACAGTCGACAGGGGGCCGCAATCAGCCCCAGCATTTT.

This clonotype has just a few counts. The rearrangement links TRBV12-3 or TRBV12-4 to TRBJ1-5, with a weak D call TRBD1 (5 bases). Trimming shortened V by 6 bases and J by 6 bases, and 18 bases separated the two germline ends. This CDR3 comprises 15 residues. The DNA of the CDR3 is TGTGCCAGCAGCCCCGCGGGGGGGGAAAGTCAGCCCCAGCATTTT. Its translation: CASSPAGGESQPQHF.

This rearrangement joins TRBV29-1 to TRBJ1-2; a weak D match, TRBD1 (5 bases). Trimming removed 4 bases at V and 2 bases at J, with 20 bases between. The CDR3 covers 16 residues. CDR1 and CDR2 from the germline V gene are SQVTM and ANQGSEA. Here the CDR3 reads CSVVPLATDTNYGYTF. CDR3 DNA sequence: TGCAGCGTTGTACCCCTCGCCACGGACACGAACTATGGCTACACCTTC.

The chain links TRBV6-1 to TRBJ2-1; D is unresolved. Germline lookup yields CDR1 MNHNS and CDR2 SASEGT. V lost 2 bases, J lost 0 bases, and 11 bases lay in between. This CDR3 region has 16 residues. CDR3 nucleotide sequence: TGTGCCAGCAGTGAAAGGCAGATCAGCTCCTACAATGAGCAGTTCTTC. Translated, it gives CASSERQISSYNEQFF.

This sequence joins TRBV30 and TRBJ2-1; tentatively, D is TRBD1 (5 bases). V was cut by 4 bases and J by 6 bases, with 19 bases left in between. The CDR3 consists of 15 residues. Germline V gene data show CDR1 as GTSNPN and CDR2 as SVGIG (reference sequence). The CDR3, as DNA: TGTGCCTGGAACCCGACCTCACTGGGGCTCAATGAGCAGTTCTTC. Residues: CAWNPTSLGLNEQFF.

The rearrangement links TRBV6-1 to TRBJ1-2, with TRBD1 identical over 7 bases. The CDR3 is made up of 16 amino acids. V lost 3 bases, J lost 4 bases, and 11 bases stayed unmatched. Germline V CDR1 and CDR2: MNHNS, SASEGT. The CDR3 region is CASSEPTGAGAYGYTF. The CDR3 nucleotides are TGTGCCAGCAGTGAGCCCACAGGGGCAGGGGCCTATGGCTACACCTTC.

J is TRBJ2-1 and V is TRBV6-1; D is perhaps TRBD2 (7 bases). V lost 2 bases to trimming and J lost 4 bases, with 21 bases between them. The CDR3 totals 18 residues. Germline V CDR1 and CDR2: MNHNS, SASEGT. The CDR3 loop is CASSERVGEGGPYNEQFF. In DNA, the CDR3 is TGTGCCAGCAGTGAACGAGTGGGGGAGGGGGGTCCGTACAATGAGCAGTTCTTC.

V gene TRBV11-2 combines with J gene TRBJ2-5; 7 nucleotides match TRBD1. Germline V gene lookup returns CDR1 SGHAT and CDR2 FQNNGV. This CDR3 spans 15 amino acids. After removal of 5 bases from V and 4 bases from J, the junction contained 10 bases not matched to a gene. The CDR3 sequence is CASSTPTGVRETQYF. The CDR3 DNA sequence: TGTGCCAGCAGCACACCAACAGGGGTGCGAGAGACCCAGTACTTC.

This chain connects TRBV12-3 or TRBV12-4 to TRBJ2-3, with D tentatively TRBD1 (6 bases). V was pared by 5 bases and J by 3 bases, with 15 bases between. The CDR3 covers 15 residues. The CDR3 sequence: CASSTTGHSTDTQYF. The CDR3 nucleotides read TGTGCCAGCAGTACCACGGGACATAGTACAGATACGCAGTATTTT.

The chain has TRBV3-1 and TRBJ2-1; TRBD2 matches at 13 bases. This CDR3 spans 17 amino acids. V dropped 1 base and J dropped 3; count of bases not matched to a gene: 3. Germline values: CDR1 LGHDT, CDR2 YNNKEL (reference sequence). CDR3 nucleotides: TGTGCCAGCAGCCAAGTTGGGACTAGCGGGGTCTACAATGAGCAGTTCTTC. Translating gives CASSQVGTSGVYNEQFF.

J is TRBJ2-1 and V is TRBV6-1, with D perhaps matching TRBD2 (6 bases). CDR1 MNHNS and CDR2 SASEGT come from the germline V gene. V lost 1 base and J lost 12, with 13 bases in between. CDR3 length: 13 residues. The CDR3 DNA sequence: TGTGCCAGCAGTGAAGTGAGACTAGTGACGCAGTTCTTC. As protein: CASSEVRLVTQFF.

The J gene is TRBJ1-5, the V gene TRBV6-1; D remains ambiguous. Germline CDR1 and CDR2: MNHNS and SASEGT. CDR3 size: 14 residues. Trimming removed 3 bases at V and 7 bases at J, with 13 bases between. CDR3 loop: CASSDTLLGQPQHF. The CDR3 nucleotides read TGTGCCAGCAGTGATACATTGCTTGGCCAGCCCCAGCATTTT.